This TCR beta chain appears in the sequencing data of a study of blood T cell repertoires in COVID-19. As for the study in general: PBMCs, B-cell-depleted T cells, or T cells were the source of the cDNA or gDNA that made up the material.

V lost 6 bases and J lost 8; bases outside the gene matches: 9. The CDR3 is 15 amino acids. In germline, CDR1 is LGHDT, CDR2 YNNKEL (reference sequence). In this sample, this clone turned up a few times. Clones were read by immunoSEQ multiplex PCR, and TCRdb kept only the in-frame ones, dropping some. This sample has tens of thousands of clones, with 82% found just once. The sample consisted of peripheral blood. This chain links TRBV3-1 (or the pseudogene TRBV3-2) with TRBJ2-1; 11 nucleotides agree with TRBD2. This sequence originates from a man aged 50 or older with active or convalescent COVID-19. Here the CDR3 reads CASSRNSGGVYEQFF. The CDR3 DNA sequence: TGTGCCAGCAGTCGAAATAGCGGGGGGGTCTATGAGCAGTTCTTC.